This T cell receptor (beta chain) was obtained from a study of cytomegalovirus exposure and HLA in healthy donors. Overall study findings and caveats: Presence/absence analyses assumed roughly uniform sequencing depth across donors, which may not hold. Common viral pathogens (according to a later analysis) appeared linked to several of the most significant clusters.

Worth noting for this clone: The antigen remains unidentified.

PCR was performed using 60 Vbeta and 13 Jbeta primers. Sequencing was performed with immunoSEQ multiplex PCR; in TCRdb, only in-frame clones are kept and a portion is missing. The sample table includes around 75,000 clones. Sequences were obtained from PBMCs. The receptor was isolated from a man aged 50 to 60 in good health and CMV-seropositive.

DNA of the CDR3: TGTGCCAGCAGCCCCGGGACAGTCTATGGCTACACCTTC. Translation: CASSPGTVYGYTF. The V call is TRBV6-5, the J call TRBJ1-2, with TRBD1 identical over 7 bases. Germline CDR1 reads MNHEY; CDR2 reads SVGAGI. V lost 6 bases to trimming and J lost 4 bases; unmatched junction nucleotides: 5. There are 13 residues in the CDR3.